The TCR beta chain described here comes from a study of OX40 agonist ivuxolimab in advanced cancers. Study overall: Three patients, one with hepatocellular carcinoma and two with cutaneous melanoma, achieved partial responses.

The repertoire was sequenced with immunoSEQ multiplex PCR; TCRdb's copy has only in-frame clones and lacks some. The sample contains 40,000 to 45,000 clones, roughly 80% of which appear only once. Points on this clone: What it binds is unknown.

The CDR3 has 14 amino acids. Trimming took 2 bases from V and 7 from J, leaving 9 bases between them. Germline V gene sequence: CDR1 MNHEY, CDR2 SVGAGI. Whole-study findings and limits: Among the lowest levels of clonal expansion were found in partial responders at 0.1-3.0 mg/kg.

The chain uses TRBV6-5 and TRBJ1-6; no definite D call. The TCR comes from an adult with an advanced solid tumor such as melanoma, head and neck, liver or kidney cancer. Sample: CD4+ or CD8+ T cells sorted from blood, taken in a trial of the OX40 agonist ivuxolimab. The CDR3 bases are TGTGCCAGCAGTTACAGGACGCAGAATTCACCCCTCCACTTT. This sequence encodes CASSYRTQNSPLHF.